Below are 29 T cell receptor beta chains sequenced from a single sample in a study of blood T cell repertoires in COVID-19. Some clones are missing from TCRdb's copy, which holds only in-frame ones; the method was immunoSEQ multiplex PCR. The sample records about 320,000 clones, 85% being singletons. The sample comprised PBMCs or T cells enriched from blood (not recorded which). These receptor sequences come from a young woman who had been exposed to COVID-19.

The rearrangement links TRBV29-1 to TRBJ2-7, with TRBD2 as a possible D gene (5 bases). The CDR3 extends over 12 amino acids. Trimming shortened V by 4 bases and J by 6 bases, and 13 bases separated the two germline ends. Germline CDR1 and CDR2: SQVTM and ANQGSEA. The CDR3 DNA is TGCAGCGTTGGCCCGGGATCCGGCGAGCAGTACTTC. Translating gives CSVGPGSGEQYF.

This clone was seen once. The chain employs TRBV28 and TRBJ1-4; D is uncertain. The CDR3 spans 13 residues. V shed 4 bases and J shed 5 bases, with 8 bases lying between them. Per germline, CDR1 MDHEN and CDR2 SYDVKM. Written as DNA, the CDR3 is TGTGCCAGCAGTTCGGGAGTAAATGAAAAACTGTTTTTT. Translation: CASSSGVNEKLFF.

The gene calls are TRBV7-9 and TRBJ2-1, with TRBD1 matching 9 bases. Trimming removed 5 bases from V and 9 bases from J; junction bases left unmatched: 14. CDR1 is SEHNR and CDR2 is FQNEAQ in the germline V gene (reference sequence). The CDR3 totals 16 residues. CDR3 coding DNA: TGTGCCAGCAGCCTTGGGACAGGGAGGTTACACGGTGAGCAGTTCTTC. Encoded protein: CASSLGTGRLHGEQFF.

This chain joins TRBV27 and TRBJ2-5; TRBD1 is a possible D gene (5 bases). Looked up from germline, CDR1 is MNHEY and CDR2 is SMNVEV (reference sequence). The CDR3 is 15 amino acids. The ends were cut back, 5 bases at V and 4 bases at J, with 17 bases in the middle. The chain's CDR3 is CASSLTPGMRETQYF. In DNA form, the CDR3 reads TGTGCCAGCAGTCTCACCCCAGGGATGCGAGAGACCCAGTACTTC.

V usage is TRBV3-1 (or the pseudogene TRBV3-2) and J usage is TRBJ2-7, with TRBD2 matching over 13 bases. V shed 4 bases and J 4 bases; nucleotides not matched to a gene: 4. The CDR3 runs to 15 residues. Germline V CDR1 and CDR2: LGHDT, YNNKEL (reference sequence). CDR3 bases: TGTGCCAGCAGCCCCAGGACTAGCGGGAGTTACGAGCAGTACTTC. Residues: CASSPRTSGSYEQYF.

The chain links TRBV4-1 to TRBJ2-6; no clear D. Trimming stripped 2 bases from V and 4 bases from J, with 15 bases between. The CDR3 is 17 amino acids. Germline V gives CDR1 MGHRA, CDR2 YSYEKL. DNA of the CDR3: TGCGCCAGCAGCCAATTTTCTTTCCAGGCCGGGGCCAACGTCCTGACTTTC. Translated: CASSQFSFQAGANVLTF.

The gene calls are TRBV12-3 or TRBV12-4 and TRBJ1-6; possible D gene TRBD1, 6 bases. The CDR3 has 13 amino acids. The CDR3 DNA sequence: TGTGCTTCGCACGGCCAGGGGTCATCACCCCTCCACTTT. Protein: CASHGQGSSPLHF.

The CDR3 reads CASSSPSSSYEQYF. In DNA, the CDR3 is TGTGCCAGCAGTTCCCCTAGCTCGTCCTACGAGCAGTACTTC. This chain links TRBV27 with TRBJ2-7; D perhaps matches TRBD2 (5 bases). Looked up from germline, CDR1 is MNHEY and CDR2 is SMNVEV (reference sequence). The CDR3 runs to 14 residues. V was cut by 4 bases and J by 1 base, with 11 bases left in between.

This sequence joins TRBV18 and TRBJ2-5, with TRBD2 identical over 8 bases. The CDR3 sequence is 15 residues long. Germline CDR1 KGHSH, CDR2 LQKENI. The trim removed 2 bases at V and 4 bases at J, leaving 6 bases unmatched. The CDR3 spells CASSPEAGGGETQYF. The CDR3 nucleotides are TGTGCCAGCTCACCAGAGGCGGGGGGCGGAGAGACCCAGTACTTC.

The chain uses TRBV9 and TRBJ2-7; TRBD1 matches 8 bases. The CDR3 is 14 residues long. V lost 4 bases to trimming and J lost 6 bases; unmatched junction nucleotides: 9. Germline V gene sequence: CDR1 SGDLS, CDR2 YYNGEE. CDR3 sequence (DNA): TGTGCCAGCAGCTTCCGGGACAGGTCACGCGAGCAGTACTTC. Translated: CASSFRDRSREQYF.

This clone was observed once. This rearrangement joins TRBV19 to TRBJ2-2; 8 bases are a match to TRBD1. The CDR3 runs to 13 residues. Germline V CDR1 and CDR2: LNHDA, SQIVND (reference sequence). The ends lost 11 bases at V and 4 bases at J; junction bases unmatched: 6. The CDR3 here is CAGQGVGTGELFF. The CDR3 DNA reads TGTGCCGGACAGGGAGTAGGCACCGGGGAGCTGTTTTTT.

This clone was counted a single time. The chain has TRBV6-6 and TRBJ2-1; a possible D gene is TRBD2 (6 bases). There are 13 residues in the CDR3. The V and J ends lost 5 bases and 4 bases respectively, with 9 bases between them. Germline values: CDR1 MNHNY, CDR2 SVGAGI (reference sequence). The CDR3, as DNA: TGTGCCAGCAGTACCCGGGGGTACAATGAGCAGTTCTTC. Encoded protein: CASSTRGYNEQFF.

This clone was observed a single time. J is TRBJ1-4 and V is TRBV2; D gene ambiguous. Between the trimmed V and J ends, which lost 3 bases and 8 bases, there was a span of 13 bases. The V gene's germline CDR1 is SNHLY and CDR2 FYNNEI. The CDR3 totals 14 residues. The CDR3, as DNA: TGTGCCAGCAGTGATAGGACGGGGTCGGAAAAACTGTTTTTT. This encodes CASSDRTGSEKLFF.

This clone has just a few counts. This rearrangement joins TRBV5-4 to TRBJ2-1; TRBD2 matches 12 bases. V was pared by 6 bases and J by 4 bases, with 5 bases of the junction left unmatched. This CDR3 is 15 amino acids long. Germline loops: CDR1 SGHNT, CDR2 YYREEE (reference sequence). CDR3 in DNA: TGTGCCAGCATCGGGACTAGCGGGTCGTACAATGAGCAGTTCTTC. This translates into CASIGTSGSYNEQFF.

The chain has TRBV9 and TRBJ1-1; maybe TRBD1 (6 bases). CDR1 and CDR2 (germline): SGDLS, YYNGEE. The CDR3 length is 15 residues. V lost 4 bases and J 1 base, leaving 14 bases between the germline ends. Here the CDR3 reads CASSPKGVTNTEAFF. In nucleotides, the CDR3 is TGTGCCAGCAGCCCAAAGGGGGTCACGAACACTGAAGCTTTCTTT.

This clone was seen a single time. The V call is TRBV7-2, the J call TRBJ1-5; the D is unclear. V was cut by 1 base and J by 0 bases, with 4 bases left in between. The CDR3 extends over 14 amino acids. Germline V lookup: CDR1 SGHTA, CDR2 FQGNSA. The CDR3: CASSLDSSNQPQHF. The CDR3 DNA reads TGTGCCAGCAGCTTAGACAGTAGCAATCAGCCCCAGCATTTT. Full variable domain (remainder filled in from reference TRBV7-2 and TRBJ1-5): GAGVSQSPSNKVTEKGKDVELRCDPISGHTALYWYRQSLGQGLEFLIYFQGNSAPDKSGLPSDRFSAERTGGSVSTLTIQRTQQEDSAVYLCASSLDSSNQPQHFGDGTRLSIL.

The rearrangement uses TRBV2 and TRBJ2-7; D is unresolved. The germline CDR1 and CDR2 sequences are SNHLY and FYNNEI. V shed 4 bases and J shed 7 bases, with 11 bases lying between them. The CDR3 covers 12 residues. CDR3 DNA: TGTGCCAGCAGTGTCCCAGGCCCAGAGCAGTACTTC. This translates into CASSVPGPEQYF.

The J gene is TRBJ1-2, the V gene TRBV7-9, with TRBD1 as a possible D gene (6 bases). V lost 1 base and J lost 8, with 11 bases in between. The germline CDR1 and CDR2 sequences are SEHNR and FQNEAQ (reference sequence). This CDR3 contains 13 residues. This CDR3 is CASSLGNRDGYTF. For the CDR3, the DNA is TGTGCCAGCAGCTTAGGTAACAGGGACGGCTACACCTTC.

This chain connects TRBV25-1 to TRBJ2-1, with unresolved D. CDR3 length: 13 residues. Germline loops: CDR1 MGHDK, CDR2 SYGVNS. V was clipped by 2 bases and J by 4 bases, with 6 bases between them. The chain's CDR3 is CASSEQDYNEQFF. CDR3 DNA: TGTGCCAGCAGTGAACAGGATTACAATGAGCAGTTCTTC.

CDR3 region: CASRADLSSGAISSYEQYF. Written as DNA, the CDR3 is TGTGCCAGCAGAGCCGATTTATCTAGCGGGGCTATAAGCTCCTACGAGCAGTACTTC. The chain uses TRBV2 and TRBJ2-7, with 9 bases lining up with TRBD2. The V and J ends lost 6 bases and 0 bases, in that order; junction bases with no gene match: 18. The CDR3 contains 19 residues. Germline CDR1 SNHLY, CDR2 FYNNEI. Combining the CDR3 with reference TRBV2 and TRBJ2-7 gives the whole variable domain EPEVTQTPSHQVTQMGQEVILRCVPISNHLYFYWYRQILGQKVEFLVSFYNNEISEKSEIFDDQFSVERPDGSNFTLKIRSTKLEDSAMYFCASRADLSSGAISSYEQYFGPGTRLTVT.

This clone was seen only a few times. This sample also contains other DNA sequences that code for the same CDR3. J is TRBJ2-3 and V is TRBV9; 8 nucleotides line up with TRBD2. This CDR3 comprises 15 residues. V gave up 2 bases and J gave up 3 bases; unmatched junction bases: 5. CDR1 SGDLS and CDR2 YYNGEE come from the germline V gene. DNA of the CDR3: TGTGCCAGCAGCGTTGGACTAGCTGATACAGATACGCAGTATTTT. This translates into CASSVGLADTDTQYF.

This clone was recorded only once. The DNA of the CDR3 is TGTGCCAGCAGTGCAGTCAGGGAGGCATCACCCCTCCACTTT. Translation: CASSAVREASPLHF. The gene calls are TRBV2 and TRBJ1-6; D is possibly TRBD1 (5 bases). The V end lost 4 bases, the J end lost 10 bases, and 14 bases lay between the germline ends. The germline V gene encodes CDR1 SNHLY and CDR2 FYNNEI. CDR3 length: 14 amino acids.

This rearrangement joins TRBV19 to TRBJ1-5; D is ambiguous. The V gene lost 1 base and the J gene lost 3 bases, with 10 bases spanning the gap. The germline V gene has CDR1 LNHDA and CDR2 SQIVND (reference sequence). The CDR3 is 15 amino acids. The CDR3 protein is CASSIVRGANQPQHF. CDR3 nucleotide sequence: TGTGCCAGTAGTATAGTGCGGGGAGCCAATCAGCCCCAGCATTTT.

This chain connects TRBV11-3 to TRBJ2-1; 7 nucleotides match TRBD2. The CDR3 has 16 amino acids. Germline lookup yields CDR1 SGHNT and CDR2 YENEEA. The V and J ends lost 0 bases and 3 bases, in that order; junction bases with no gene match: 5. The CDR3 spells CASSLDGASGYNEQFF. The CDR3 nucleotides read TGTGCCAGCAGCTTAGATGGCGCTAGCGGCTACAATGAGCAGTTCTTC.

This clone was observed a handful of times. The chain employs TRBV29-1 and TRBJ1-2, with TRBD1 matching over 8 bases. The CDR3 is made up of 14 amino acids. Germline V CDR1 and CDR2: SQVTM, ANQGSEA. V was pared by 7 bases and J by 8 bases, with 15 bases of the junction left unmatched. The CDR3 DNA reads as TGCAGCGACTCCGGACAGGGCGGAGGGGAGGGCTACACCTTC. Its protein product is CSDSGQGGGEGYTF.

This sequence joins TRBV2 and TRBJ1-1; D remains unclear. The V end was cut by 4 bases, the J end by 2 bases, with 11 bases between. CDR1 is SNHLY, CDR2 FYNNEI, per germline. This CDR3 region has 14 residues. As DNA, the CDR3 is TGTGCCAGCAGTGTAGGCAGGCTTAACACTGAAGCTTTCTTT. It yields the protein CASSVGRLNTEAFF.

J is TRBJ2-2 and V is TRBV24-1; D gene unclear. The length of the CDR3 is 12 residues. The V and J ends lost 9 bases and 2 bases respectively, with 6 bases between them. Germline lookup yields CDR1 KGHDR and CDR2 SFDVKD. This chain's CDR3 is CATGANTGELFF. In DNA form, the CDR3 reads TGTGCCACCGGAGCAAACACCGGGGAGCTGTTTTTT.

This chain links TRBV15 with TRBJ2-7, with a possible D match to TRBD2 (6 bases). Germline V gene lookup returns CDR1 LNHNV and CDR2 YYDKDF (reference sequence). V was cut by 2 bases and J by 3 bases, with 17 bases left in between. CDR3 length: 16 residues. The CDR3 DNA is TGTGCCACCAGCAGATCATCCGGAGGGTACAACTACGAGCAGTACTTC. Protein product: CATSRSSGGYNYEQYF. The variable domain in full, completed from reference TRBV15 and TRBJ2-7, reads DAMVIQNPRYQVTQFGKPVTLSCSQTLNHNVMYWYQQKSSQAPKLLFHYYDKDFNNEADTPDNFQSRRPNTSFCFLDIRSPGLGDTAMYLCATSRSSGGYNYEQYFGPGTRLTVT.

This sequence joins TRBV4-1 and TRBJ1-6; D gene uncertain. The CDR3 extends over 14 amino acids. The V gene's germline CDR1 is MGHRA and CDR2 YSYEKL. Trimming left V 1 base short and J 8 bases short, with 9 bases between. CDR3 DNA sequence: TGCGCCAGCAGCCAAGGGCCCCCGTATTCACCCCTCCACTTT. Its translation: CASSQGPPYSPLHF.